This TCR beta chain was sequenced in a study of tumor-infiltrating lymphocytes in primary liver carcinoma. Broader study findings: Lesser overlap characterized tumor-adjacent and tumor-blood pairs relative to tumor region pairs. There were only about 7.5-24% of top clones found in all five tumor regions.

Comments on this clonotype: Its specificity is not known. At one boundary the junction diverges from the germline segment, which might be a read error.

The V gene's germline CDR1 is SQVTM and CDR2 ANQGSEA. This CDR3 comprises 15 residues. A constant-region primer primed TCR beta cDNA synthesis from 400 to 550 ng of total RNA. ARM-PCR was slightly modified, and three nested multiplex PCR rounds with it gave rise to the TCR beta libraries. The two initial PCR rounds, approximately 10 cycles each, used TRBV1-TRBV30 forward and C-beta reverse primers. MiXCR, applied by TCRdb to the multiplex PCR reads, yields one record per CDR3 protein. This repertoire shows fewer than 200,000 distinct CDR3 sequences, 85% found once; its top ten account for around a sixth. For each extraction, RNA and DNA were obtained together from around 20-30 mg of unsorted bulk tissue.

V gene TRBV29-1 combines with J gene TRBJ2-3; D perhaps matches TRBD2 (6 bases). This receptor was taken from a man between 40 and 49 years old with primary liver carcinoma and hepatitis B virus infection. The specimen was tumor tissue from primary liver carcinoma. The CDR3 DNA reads TGCAGCGTTGAGGGCGGGGCTGGAATCACAGATACGCGGTATTTT. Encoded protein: CSVEGGAGITDTRYF.